These 5 T cell receptor beta chains were all obtained from the same sample, sequenced in a study of blood T cell repertoires in COVID-19. Only in-frame clones appear in the TCRdb table, and some are missing; sequencing was by immunoSEQ multiplex PCR. The sample contains fewer than 400,000 clones, roughly nine tenths of which appear only once. The sequenced material came from PBMCs or T cells enriched from blood (not recorded which). All receptors come from a man in his sixties who had recovered from COVID-19.

The V gene is TRBV14, the J gene TRBJ2-3; 7 nucleotides align to TRBD2. Germline V gene lookup returns CDR1 SGHDN and CDR2 FVKESK. The CDR3 is made up of 16 amino acids. The J segment lost 1 base and the V segment lost 2 bases, leaving 6 bases of the junction unmatched. Written as DNA, the CDR3 is TGTGCCAGCAGCCAATCTAGCGGCCGAGGCACAGATACGCAGTATTTT. Translating gives CASSQSSGRGTDTQYF. Full variable domain (missing parts from reference TRBV14 and TRBJ2-3): EAGVTQFPSHSVIEKGQTVTLRCDPISGHDNLYWYRRVMGKEIKFLLHFVKESKQDESGMPNNRFLAERTGGTYSTLKVQPAELEDSGVYFCASSQSSGRGTDTQYFGPGTRLTVL.

The chain recombines TRBV4-2 with TRBJ2-1, with 7 bases lining up with TRBD2. The CDR3 is made up of 16 amino acids. CDR1 is LGHNA and CDR2 is YNFKEQ in the germline V gene. Trimming took 4 bases from V and 4 from J; bases not matched to a gene: 10. CDR3 bases: TGTGCCAGCAGCCTACAATCAAGCGGGATATACAATGAGCAGTTCTTC. Its protein product is CASSLQSSGIYNEQFF.

V is TRBV19 and J is TRBJ2-7; TRBD2 agrees at 7 bases. The CDR3 sequence is 14 residues long. V was clipped by 5 bases and J by 2 bases; unmatched bases: 6. CDR1 and CDR2 (germline): LNHDA, SQIVND (reference sequence). The CDR3 nucleotides are TGTGCCAGTAGTCCTCCGGGACTAACCTACGAGCAGTACTTC. Its translation: CASSPPGLTYEQYF.

The rearrangement joins TRBV6-5 to TRBJ2-7; perhaps TRBD1 as D (7 bases). The ends were cut back, 5 bases at V and 2 bases at J, with 13 bases in the middle. CDR1 and CDR2 from the germline V gene are MNHEY and SVGAGI. This CDR3 has 14 residues. The CDR3 DNA reads as TGTGCCAGCAGTAGGGGGGACAGCCCCTACGAGCAGTACTTC. It specifies CASSRGDSPYEQYF.

This chain joins TRBV9 and TRBJ2-2, with D unresolved. The V gene's germline CDR1 is SGDLS and CDR2 YYNGEE. The CDR3 totals 16 residues. V shed 2 bases and J shed 3 bases, with 14 bases lying between them. The CDR3 region is CASSVRGYTYTGELFF. The CDR3 DNA is TGTGCCAGCAGCGTGCGCGGCTACACCTACACCGGGGAGCTGTTTTTT.